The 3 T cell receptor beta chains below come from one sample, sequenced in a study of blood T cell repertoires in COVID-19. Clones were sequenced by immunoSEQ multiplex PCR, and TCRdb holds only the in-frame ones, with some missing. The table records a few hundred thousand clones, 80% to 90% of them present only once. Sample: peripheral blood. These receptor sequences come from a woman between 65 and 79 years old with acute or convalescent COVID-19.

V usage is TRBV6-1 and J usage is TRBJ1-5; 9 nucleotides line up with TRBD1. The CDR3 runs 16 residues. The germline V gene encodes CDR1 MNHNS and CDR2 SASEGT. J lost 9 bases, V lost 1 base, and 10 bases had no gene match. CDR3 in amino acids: CASSEGLGTGWRPQHF. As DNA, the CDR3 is TGTGCCAGCAGTGAAGGGCTGGGGACAGGGTGGAGGCCCCAGCATTTT.

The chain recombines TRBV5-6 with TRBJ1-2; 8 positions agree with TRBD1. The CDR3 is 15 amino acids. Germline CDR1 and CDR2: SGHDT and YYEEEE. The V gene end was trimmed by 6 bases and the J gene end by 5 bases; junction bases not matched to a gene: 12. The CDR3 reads CASISDTGGRYGYTF. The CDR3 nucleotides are TGTGCCAGCATCTCAGATACAGGGGGGAGGTATGGCTACACCTTC.

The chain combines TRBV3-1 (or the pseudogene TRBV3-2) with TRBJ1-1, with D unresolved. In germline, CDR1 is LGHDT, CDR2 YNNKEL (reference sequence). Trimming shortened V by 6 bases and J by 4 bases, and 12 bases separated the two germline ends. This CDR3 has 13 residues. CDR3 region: CASSHRRGTEAFF. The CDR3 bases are TGTGCCAGCAGTCACCGACGGGGCACTGAAGCTTTCTTT.